These 18 T cell receptor beta chains share one sample of origin, sequenced in a study of shared clonotypes between healthy human individuals. As defined, naive CD8 cells were CD45RO-negative and positively selected for CCR7, with terminally differentiated effector memory CD45RA+ cells excluded. Using immunoSEQ multiplex PCR, the repertoire was profiled, and TCRdb retains in-frame clones only, with some absent. The sample includes hundreds of thousands of clones, 95% to 96% of them seen just once. Material for sequencing was naive CD8+ T cells sorted from blood. All receptors derive from a woman aged 25 to 39 in good health.

The V call is TRBV25-1, the J call TRBJ2-1, with D unclear. The germline CDR1 and CDR2 sequences are MGHDK and SYGVNS. The V end was cut by 4 bases, the J end by 2 bases, with 6 bases between. This CDR3 comprises 13 residues. In nucleotides, the CDR3 is TGTGCCAGCAGTGGCGGCCCCTACAATGAGCAGTTCTTC. Translated, it gives CASSGGPYNEQFF.

The chain recombines TRBV7-8 with TRBJ2-3, with 7 bases fitting TRBD2. The V gene end was trimmed by 1 base and the J gene end by 3 bases; junction bases not matched to a gene: 4. The CDR3 is made up of 15 amino acids. Germline CDR1 SGHVS, CDR2 FQNEAQ. CDR3 amino acids: CASSLVGGLTDTQYF. The DNA for the CDR3 is TGTGCCAGCAGCTTAGTGGGAGGGCTGACAGATACGCAGTATTTT.

The chain recombines TRBV5-6 with TRBJ2-5; D remains unclear. The DNA end favors TRBJ2-7, so the J call may be wrong. This CDR3 spans 13 amino acids. The germline V gene encodes CDR1 SGHDT and CDR2 YYEEEE. The CDR3 DNA is TGTGCCAGCACTCTAACTGCCAACTACGAGCAGTACTTC. This sequence encodes CASTLTANYEQYF.

The V call is TRBV6-1, the J call TRBJ2-7; 9 bases line up with TRBD2. The CDR3 spans 11 residues. Germline V gives CDR1 MNHNS, CDR2 SASEGT. The CDR3: CAMGLAGNQYF. The CDR3 bases are TGTGCGATGGGGCTAGCGGGGAACCAGTACTTC.

The CDR3 here is CAWSAIDPWREQFF. CDR3 DNA sequence: TGTGCCTGGAGTGCCATCGACCCCTGGCGGGAGCAGTTCTTC. The rearrangement links TRBV30 to TRBJ2-1; D remains ambiguous. The ends were cut back, 1 base at V and 10 bases at J, with 17 bases in the middle. Germline CDR1 reads GTSNPN; CDR2 reads SVGIG (reference sequence). CDR3 length: 14 amino acids.

The table lists this clone with a count of one. The chain's CDR3 is CASSFFQMSNQPQHF. In nucleotides, the CDR3 is TGTGCCAGCAGTTTCTTCCAGATGAGCAATCAGCCCCAGCATTTT. The gene calls are TRBV28 and TRBJ1-5; no clear D. Trimming took 3 bases from V and 1 from J, leaving 10 bases between them. This CDR3 is built from 15 residues. CDR1 is MDHEN, CDR2 SYDVKM, per germline.

The chain combines TRBV27 with TRBJ2-7, with 11 positions matching TRBD2. The germline V gene has CDR1 MNHEY and CDR2 SMNVEV (reference sequence). V shed 5 bases and J 4 bases; nucleotides not matched to a gene: 7. The CDR3 runs 15 residues. This CDR3 reads CASSPLAGVMYEQYF. In DNA form, the CDR3 reads TGTGCCAGCAGTCCACTAGCGGGAGTCATGTACGAGCAGTACTTC.

The chain couples TRBV4-1 to TRBJ2-7, with TRBD1 identical over 7 bases. In germline, CDR1 is MGHRA, CDR2 YSYEKL. V dropped 2 bases and J dropped 6; count of bases not matched to a gene: 10. The CDR3 is made up of 15 amino acids. CDR3 protein: CASSQRRDSFSEQYF. Written as DNA, the CDR3 is TGCGCCAGCAGCCAACGTCGGGACAGCTTTTCCGAGCAGTACTTC.

The chain joins TRBV13 to TRBJ1-2; 9 positions agree with TRBD1. Unmatched junction bases numbered 8, after V lost 4 bases and J lost 5 bases. This CDR3 has 15 residues. CDR1 and CDR2 from the germline V gene are PRHDT and FYEKMQ (reference sequence). CDR3: CASSYRDRVRYGYTF. CDR3 in DNA: TGTGCCAGCAGCTACAGGGACAGGGTTAGGTATGGCTACACCTTC. Filled out from reference TRBV13 and TRBJ1-2, the complete variable domain reads AAGVIQSPRHLIKEKRETATLKCYPIPRHDTVYWYQQGPGQDPQFLISFYEKMQSDKGSIPDRFSAQQFSDYHSELNMSSLELGDSALYFCASSYRDRVRYGYTFGSGTRLTVV.

V gene TRBV5-1 combines with J gene TRBJ2-7; 10 bases fit TRBD2. The CDR3 covers 16 residues. The V gene's germline CDR1 is SGHRS and CDR2 YFSETQ. Trimming removed 1 base from V and 7 bases from J; junction bases left unmatched: 11. The CDR3 region is CASSLTPASGRVEQYF. As DNA, the CDR3 is TGCGCCAGCAGCTTGACCCCTGCTAGCGGGAGAGTAGAGCAGTACTTC. Based on the CDR3 plus reference TRBV5-1 and TRBJ2-7, the full variable domain is KAGVTQTPRYLIKTRGQQVTLSCSPISGHRSVSWYQQTPGQGLQFLFEYFSETQRNKGNFPGRFSGRQFSNSRSEMNVSTLELGDSALYLCASSLTPASGRVEQYFGPGTRLTVT.

This chain links TRBV28 with TRBJ1-1; no clear D gene. V gave up 8 bases and J gave up 0 bases, with 10 bases separating them. Germline V lookup: CDR1 MDHEN, CDR2 SYDVKM. This CDR3 spans 13 amino acids. For the CDR3, the DNA is TGTGCCAGCTCGAAGGAACTGAACACTGAAGCTTTCTTT. Its protein product is CASSKELNTEAFF.

The V call is TRBV14, the J call TRBJ2-7; 11 positions match TRBD1. This CDR3 is 15 amino acids long. Germline V gene data show CDR1 as SGHDN and CDR2 as FVKESK. The trim removed 4 bases at V and 1 base at J, leaving 3 bases unmatched. The CDR3 region is CASSLGTGGSYEQYF. CDR3 sequence (DNA): TGTGCCAGCAGCCTAGGGACAGGGGGGTCCTACGAGCAGTACTTC.

This clone is a singleton in its sample. The J gene is TRBJ2-7, the V gene TRBV5-1, with TRBD1 matching 9 bases. There are 13 residues in the CDR3. Germline lookup yields CDR1 SGHRS and CDR2 YFSETQ. J gave up 3 bases and V 5 bases, and 3 bases lay outside the gene matches. The CDR3 region is CASRGDRDYEQYF. CDR3 sequence (DNA): TGCGCCAGCAGGGGGGACAGGGACTACGAGCAGTACTTC.

The chain uses TRBV14 and TRBJ2-7; D is perhaps TRBD1 (6 bases). Trimming cost V 1 base and J 2 bases, with 12 bases left between them. CDR1 is SGHDN and CDR2 is FVKESK in the germline V gene. The CDR3 runs 15 residues. Here the CDR3 DNA reads TGTGCCAGCAGCCAAGGTTTGGGGGCAGCCTACGAGCAGTACTTC. It is translated as CASSQGLGAAYEQYF.

The chain employs TRBV2 and TRBJ2-5; D possibly corresponds to TRBD2 (5 bases). This CDR3 is 11 amino acids long. V was shortened by 6 bases and J by 10 bases, with 12 bases between the two germline ends. The germline CDR1 and CDR2 sequences are SNHLY and FYNNEI. The DNA for the CDR3 is TGTGCCAGCAGCTCGGTGGAGGACCAGTACTTC. Amino acid sequence: CASSSVEDQYF.

The chain has TRBV27 and TRBJ1-1, with 8 bases fitting TRBD1. Trimming took 4 bases from V and 5 from J; bases not matched to a gene: 6. Per germline, CDR1 MNHEY and CDR2 SMNVEV (reference sequence). This CDR3 contains 14 residues. As DNA, the CDR3 is TGTGCCAGCAGTTCCGGACAGGGACGAACTGAAGCTTTCTTT. Translated, it gives CASSSGQGRTEAFF.

V usage is TRBV30 and J usage is TRBJ2-7; 7 nucleotides line up with TRBD2. The CDR3 consists of 12 residues. The V segment lost 1 base and the J segment 6 bases; nucleotides outside the gene matches: 3. Germline assignment: CDR1 GTSNPN and CDR2 SVGIG (reference sequence). The CDR3 DNA reads TGTGCCTGGAGTGCGGGGAGGGTCGAGCAGTACTTC. Its protein is CAWSAGRVEQYF. Full variable domain (rest looked up from reference TRBV30 and TRBJ2-7): SQTIHQWPATLVQPVGSPLSLECTVEGTSNPNLYWYRQAAGRGLQLLFYSVGIGQISSEVPQNLSASRPQDRQFILSSKKLLLSDSGFYLCAWSAGRVEQYFGPGTRLTVT.

The rearrangement links TRBV2 to TRBJ2-7, with D unclear. CDR1 is SNHLY, CDR2 FYNNEI, per germline. This CDR3 region has 12 residues. The V gene lost 11 bases and the J gene lost 5 bases, with 16 bases spanning the gap. In DNA, the CDR3 is TGTGCCCTCTCCAGCGCGGTCCACGAGCAGTACTTC. This gives the protein CALSSAVHEQYF.